This entry is about one T cell receptor (beta chain). The entry originates in a study of blood T cell repertoires in COVID-19. Study background: Nucleic acid was either cDNA or gDNA, and it came from T cells, B-cell-depleted T cells, or PBMCs.

V dropped 2 bases and J dropped 0 bases, with 7 bases sitting between them. The CDR3 contains 14 residues. Per the germline V gene, CDR1 is SEHNR and CDR2 is FQNEAQ (reference sequence). Authors' methods: For nucleated cells, counts were estimated from reference gene primer amplification. Using immunoSEQ multiplex PCR, the repertoire was profiled, and TCRdb retains in-frame clones only, with some absent. V, J and clone size reflect that table, while D and trimming were determined from the DNA. The sample shows about 50,000 clones, roughly four fifths of them seen only once. The chain employs TRBV7-9 and TRBJ1-1; the D gene is possibly TRBD1 (6 bases). The sample comprised peripheral blood. The sequence derives from a man aged 55 to 70 with acute or convalescent COVID-19. This chain's CDR3 is CASSLRGMNTEAFF. The CDR3 nucleotides read TGTGCCAGCAGCTTAAGGGGGATGAACACTGAAGCTTTCTTT.